A single sample gave rise to the 14 T cell receptor beta chains below, sequenced in a study of blood T cell repertoires in COVID-19. Measured with immunoSEQ multiplex PCR; TCRdb has only the in-frame clones, and not every one. The sample consists of around 310,000 clones, roughly 90% of them appearing once. The sequenced material came from peripheral blood. These receptors all stem from a woman in her fifties or sixties with acute or convalescent COVID-19.

CDR3 residues: CASSHPRSPAGDTGELFF. In nucleotides, the CDR3 is TGCGCCAGCAGCCACCCCAGGAGTCCAGCGGGAGACACCGGGGAGCTGTTTTTT. The rearrangement uses TRBV4-1 and TRBJ2-2; 8 bases are a match to TRBD2. Trimming at V came to 3 bases and at J to 3 bases, leaving 12 bases not matched to a gene. CDR3 length equals 18 residues. Germline V gene data show CDR1 as MGHRA and CDR2 as YSYEKL.

The rearrangement uses TRBV5-1 and TRBJ2-5; 16 nucleotides align to TRBD2. CDR3 length equals 17 residues. Per germline, CDR1 SGHRS and CDR2 YFSETQ. Trimming took 5 bases from V and 5 from J; bases not matched to a gene: 9. The CDR3 coding sequence is TGCGCCAGCAGTTCCGGGACTAGCGGGGGGGCCGGGGAGACCCAGTACTTC. Protein product: CASSSGTSGGAGETQYF.

The chain recombines TRBV7-2 with TRBJ2-7, with 12 bases aligning to TRBD2. CDR3 length: 16 residues. The junction had 7 bases not matched to a gene; V was cut back by 0 bases and J by 7 bases. In germline, CDR1 is SGHTA, CDR2 FQGNSA. CDR3 region: CASSLAPSGRVGEQYF. CDR3 bases: TGTGCCAGCAGCTTAGCGCCTAGCGGGAGGGTGGGGGAGCAGTACTTC.

This chain links TRBV19 with TRBJ1-1; D is uncertain. This CDR3 is 13 amino acids long. V lost 4 bases to trimming and J lost 1 base, with 7 bases between them. Germline V CDR1 and CDR2: LNHDA, SQIVND (reference sequence). This chain's CDR3 is CASSTPGNTEAFF. CDR3 DNA sequence: TGTGCCAGTAGTACACCAGGGAACACTGAAGCTTTCTTT.

The rearrangement joins TRBV4-1 to TRBJ1-1, with D unresolved. Trimming removed 4 bases at V and 6 bases at J, with 12 bases between. CDR3 length equals 13 residues. Per germline, CDR1 MGHRA and CDR2 YSYEKL. The CDR3 sequence is CASSPPSLAEAFF. CDR3 DNA: TGCGCCAGCAGCCCTCCCTCGTTAGCTGAAGCTTTCTTT.

The chain joins TRBV6-5 to TRBJ1-4, with D tentatively TRBD1 (5 bases). The CDR3 runs to 14 residues. Germline-derived CDR1 and CDR2 are MNHEY and SVGAGI. V was trimmed by 7 bases and J by 5 bases, leaving 14 bases between them. In DNA form, the CDR3 reads TGTGCCAGCAAAACAGGACTAACCAATGAAAAACTGTTTTTT. This sequence encodes CASKTGLTNEKLFF.

The rearrangement joins TRBV29-1 to TRBJ1-1; D remains ambiguous. Between the trimmed V and J ends, which lost 4 bases and 2 bases, there was a span of 14 bases. CDR3 length: 14 residues. Per the germline V gene, CDR1 is SQVTM and CDR2 is ANQGSEA. Here the CDR3 reads CSVVFQRQNTEAFF. The DNA for the CDR3 is TGCAGCGTTGTCTTTCAGAGACAAAACACTGAAGCTTTCTTT. Supplemented by reference TRBV29-1 and TRBJ1-1, the full variable domain reads SAVISQKPSRDICQRGTSLTIQCQVDSQVTMMFWYRQQPGQSLTLIATANQGSEATYESGFVIDKFPISRPNLTFSTLTVSNMSPEDSSIYLCSVVFQRQNTEAFFGQGTRLTVV.

The chain links TRBV6-2 or TRBV6-3 to TRBJ1-6; no clear D. In germline, CDR1 is MNHEY, CDR2 SVGEGT. The CDR3 has 16 amino acids. V was shortened by 6 bases and J by 8 bases, with 20 bases between the two germline ends. The CDR3 region is CASRYHPLAGYSPLHF. Here the CDR3 DNA reads TGTGCCAGCAGATACCATCCATTAGCGGGCTATTCACCCCTCCACTTT.

This clone came up once. The junction departs from germline at one end; a sequencing error may be responsible. This sequence joins TRBV2 and TRBJ2-1, with 7 positions matching TRBD1. The CDR3 length is 12 residues. Germline CDR1 SNHLY, CDR2 FYNNEI. The CDR3 DNA follows: TGCGGGGACAGATCGCCCCCCAATGAGCAGTTCTTC. It encodes CGDRSPPNEQFF.

The chain combines TRBV4-3 with TRBJ1-2; D is undetermined. Deletions cut 1 base from V and 0 bases from J, with 9 bases between. CDR3 length equals 15 residues. The germline V gene has CDR1 LGHNA and CDR2 YSLEER. CDR3 sequence reads: CASSQGPLTNYGYTF. The DNA of the CDR3 is TGCGCCAGCAGCCAAGGTCCACTTACTAACTATGGCTACACCTTC.

The CDR3 DNA follows: TGTGCCAGCAGTTCAAGGACTAGCGGAGACTACGAGCAGTACTTC. Its protein is CASSSRTSGDYEQYF. The V call is TRBV28, the J call TRBJ2-7; 10 bases line up with TRBD2. The CDR3 consists of 15 residues. The V segment lost 4 bases and the J segment 3 bases; nucleotides outside the gene matches: 6. Germline lookup yields CDR1 MDHEN and CDR2 SYDVKM.

This chain uses TRBV30 with TRBJ2-2; 7 nucleotides align to TRBD2. The CDR3 has 14 amino acids. V lost 0 bases and J lost 6; bases outside the gene matches: 4. Germline V lookup: CDR1 GTSNPN, CDR2 SVGIG (reference sequence). DNA for the CDR3: TGTGCCTGGAGTGTACAGCGGGGAGCCGGGGAGCTGTTTTTT. The encoded protein is CAWSVQRGAGELFF.

The rearrangement uses TRBV7-9 and TRBJ1-1; the match to TRBD1 covers 9 bases. This CDR3 is 17 amino acids long. The V segment lost 4 bases and the J segment 3 bases; nucleotides outside the gene matches: 12. Germline CDR1 and CDR2: SEHNR and FQNEAQ (reference sequence). The CDR3 DNA is TGTGCCAGCAGCTCGAACAGGGGGCGCATCCGGGACACTGAAGCTTTCTTT. Its translation is CASSSNRGRIRDTEAFF.

The CDR3 spells CASSLAPGTSGNEQFF. The CDR3 bases are TGCGCCAGCAGCTTGGCCCCCGGGACTAGCGGCAATGAGCAGTTCTTC. The chain recombines TRBV5-1 with TRBJ2-1; 11 bases align to TRBD2. The junction had 5 bases not matched to a gene; V was cut back by 0 bases and J by 6 bases. This CDR3 comprises 16 residues. Germline V lookup: CDR1 SGHRS, CDR2 YFSETQ. The variable domain in full, with the rest retrieved from reference TRBV5-1 and TRBJ2-1, is KAGVTQTPRYLIKTRGQQVTLSCSPISGHRSVSWYQQTPGQGLQFLFEYFSETQRNKGNFPGRFSGRQFSNSRSEMNVSTLELGDSALYLCASSLAPGTSGNEQFFGPGTRLTVL.